These 28 T cell receptor beta chains were sequenced from one sample in a study of blood T cell repertoires in COVID-19. Profiled with immunoSEQ multiplex PCR; TCRdb holds only in-frame clones, not every one. This table holds about 190,000 clones, under 90% found once. Sequenced material: peripheral blood. The source is a human donor in a cohort sampled during active COVID-19.

This clone came up once. The genes are TRBV24-1 and TRBJ2-3; D call uncertain. The length of the CDR3 is 14 residues. V was pared by 5 bases and J by 0 bases, with 8 bases between. The germline V gene encodes CDR1 KGHDR and CDR2 SFDVKD. CDR3: CATSVGRSTDTQYF. The CDR3, as DNA: TGTGCCACCAGTGTGGGCAGAAGCACAGATACGCAGTATTTT.

The chain combines TRBV30 with TRBJ1-2; D ambiguous. Per germline, CDR1 GTSNPN and CDR2 SVGIG (reference sequence). The CDR3 sequence is 14 residues long. V was shortened by 2 bases and J by 5 bases, with 15 bases between the two germline ends. CDR3 region: CAWSTPSGVYGYTF. In nucleotides, the CDR3 is TGTGCCTGGAGTACCCCTAGCGGGGTTTATGGCTACACCTTC.

This chain joins TRBV3-1 (or the pseudogene TRBV3-2) and TRBJ1-2; D remains ambiguous. Trimming shortened V by 3 bases and J by 6 bases, and 5 bases separated the two germline ends. The CDR3 contains 11 residues. Looked up from germline, CDR1 is LGHDT and CDR2 is YNNKEL (reference sequence). Here the CDR3 DNA reads TGTGCCAGCAGCCATATAGATGGCTACACCTTC. Its protein product is CASSHIDGYTF.

The chain is built from TRBV27 and TRBJ1-1, with 7 bases that match TRBD1. V was clipped by 5 bases and J by 9 bases; unmatched bases: 9. The CDR3 has 13 amino acids. Germline V gives CDR1 MNHEY, CDR2 SMNVEV (reference sequence). CDR3 bases: TGTGCCAGCAGTCCAGGACAGGATCCTAAAGCTTTCTTT. It yields the protein CASSPGQDPKAFF.

The chain links TRBV18 to TRBJ1-2; D not certain. The germline CDR1 and CDR2 sequences are KGHSH and LQKENI. V was trimmed by 3 bases and J by 7 bases, leaving 6 bases between them. The CDR3 sequence is 11 residues long. In DNA form, the CDR3 reads TGTGCCAGCTCACCGAGCGGTGGCTACACCTTC. It specifies CASSPSGGYTF.

J is TRBJ1-6 and V is TRBV5-1; 7 bases are shared with TRBD1. CDR3 size: 15 residues. Germline CDR1 SGHRS, CDR2 YFSETQ. Trimming took 4 bases from V and 13 from J; bases not matched to a gene: 14. The CDR3 protein is CASSNGQARSSPLHF. The CDR3 nucleotides read TGCGCCAGCAGCAACGGACAGGCCCGTTCTTCTCCCCTCCACTTT.

The chain recombines TRBV2 with TRBJ1-2; TRBD1 might be the D (5 bases). Germline-derived CDR1 and CDR2 are SNHLY and FYNNEI. The V end lost 9 bases, the J end lost 6 bases, and 14 bases lay between the germline ends. The length of the CDR3 is 12 residues. CDR3: CARVNGRDGYTF. CDR3 DNA: TGTGCCAGGGTTAACGGCAGGGATGGCTACACCTTC.

The chain couples TRBV5-1 to TRBJ2-7; TRBD1 aligns across 10 bases. This CDR3 comprises 14 residues. Trimming cost V 0 bases and J 5 bases; bases outside gene matches: 2. Germline loops: CDR1 SGHRS, CDR2 YFSETQ. CDR3 residues: CASSLVGTGDEQYF. CDR3 nucleotide sequence: TGCGCCAGCAGCTTGGTCGGGACAGGGGACGAGCAGTACTTC. Variable domain in full (rest from reference TRBV5-1 and TRBJ2-7): KAGVTQTPRYLIKTRGQQVTLSCSPISGHRSVSWYQQTPGQGLQFLFEYFSETQRNKGNFPGRFSGRQFSNSRSEMNVSTLELGDSALYLCASSLVGTGDEQYFGPGTRLTVT.

This clone was seen a few times. The V gene is TRBV5-1, the J gene TRBJ1-2; 8 bases are shared with TRBD1. After removal of 7 bases from V and 1 base from J, the junction contained 6 bases not matched to a gene. The CDR3 spans 14 residues. The germline gives CDR1 SGHRS, CDR2 YFSETQ. CDR3 nucleotide sequence: TGCGCCAGCTCAGGACAGGGCGTTAACTATGGCTACACCTTC. As protein: CASSGQGVNYGYTF.

Turning to this clone: Other nucleotide sequences in the sample specify the same CDR3. The rearrangement joins TRBV20-1 to TRBJ2-1; maybe TRBD2 (6 bases). Trimming took off 5 bases at V and 6 bases at J, with 8 bases between the two ends. From germline, CDR1 is DFQATT and CDR2 SNEGSKA (reference sequence). The CDR3 runs 11 residues. The CDR3 sequence is CSAGTGNEQFF. The DNA of the CDR3 is TGCAGTGCTGGGACTGGCAATGAGCAGTTCTTC.

The V and J genes are TRBV11-2 and TRBJ1-2, with 8 positions matching TRBD1. Per germline, CDR1 SGHAT and CDR2 FQNNGV. The V segment lost 5 bases and the J segment 13 bases; nucleotides outside the gene matches: 9. CDR3 length: 12 amino acids. The DNA for the CDR3 is TGTGCCAGCAGCGCACAGGGGGTTCGCCCCACCTTC. It is translated as CASSAQGVRPTF.

The sample holds one count of this clone. CDR3 coding DNA: TGCGCCAGCAGCCTAGGGGTGGGACAGAACACCGGGGAGCTGTTTTTT. Its protein is CASSLGVGQNTGELFF. The chain uses TRBV5-1 and TRBJ2-2; maybe TRBD1 (6 bases). The germline V gene encodes CDR1 SGHRS and CDR2 YFSETQ. There are 16 residues in the CDR3. Trimming took off 4 bases at V and 1 base at J, with 14 bases between the two ends. Full variable domain (missing parts from reference TRBV5-1 and TRBJ2-2): KAGVTQTPRYLIKTRGQQVTLSCSPISGHRSVSWYQQTPGQGLQFLFEYFSETQRNKGNFPGRFSGRQFSNSRSEMNVSTLELGDSALYLCASSLGVGQNTGELFFGEGSRLTVL.

This chain uses TRBV7-2 with TRBJ1-4, with D perhaps matching TRBD1 (5 bases). The CDR3 contains 14 residues. The V end lost 1 base, the J end lost 7 bases, and 10 bases lay between the germline ends. Germline CDR1 and CDR2: SGHTA and FQGNSA. The CDR3 protein is CASSLVGPAEKLFF. The CDR3 DNA follows: TGTGCCAGCAGCTTAGTGGGGCCGGCTGAAAAACTGTTTTTT. The full variable domain, rest sourced from reference TRBV7-2 and TRBJ1-4, is GAGVSQSPSNKVTEKGKDVELRCDPISGHTALYWYRQSLGQGLEFLIYFQGNSAPDKSGLPSDRFSAERTGGSVSTLTIQRTQQEDSAVYLCASSLVGPAEKLFFGSGTQLSVL.

This clone appeared once. The CDR3 DNA sequence: TGTGCAAGTCGCTTAGCGCTGGAGACTTTCGGCGAAAAACTGTTTTTT. It codes for CASRLALETFGEKLFF. V is TRBV12-2 and J is TRBJ1-4. TRBV12-2 is marked as a pseudogene. The CDR3 runs to 16 residues.

The chain has TRBV19 and TRBJ2-4; the D gene is possibly TRBD2 (5 bases). Germline lookup yields CDR1 LNHDA and CDR2 SQIVND (reference sequence). There are 16 residues in the CDR3. V was pared by 5 bases and J by 5 bases, with 19 bases between. The CDR3 region has the DNA TGTGCCAGTAGTTCCGGATCCGGACTTGGAGAAAACATTCAGTACTTC. The encoded protein is CASSSGSGLGENIQYF.

The rearrangement links TRBV5-4 to TRBJ2-5; 9 positions agree with TRBD2. The V gene's germline CDR1 is SGHNT and CDR2 YYREEE (reference sequence). V shed 3 bases and J 10 bases; nucleotides not matched to a gene: 10. The CDR3 runs to 14 residues. The DNA for the CDR3 is TGTGCCAGCAGCTCCAGGGGTATGCGGGAGGGCCAGTACTTC. Its translation is CASSSRGMREGQYF.

The J gene is TRBJ2-6, the V gene TRBV7-3; TRBD2 agrees at 13 bases. Germline V CDR1 and CDR2: SGHTA, FQGTGA. Trimming removed 5 bases from V and 3 bases from J; junction bases left unmatched: 4. This CDR3 contains 17 residues. Written as DNA, the CDR3 is TGTGCCAGCAGCACTAGCGGGGGGGCCGTTGGGGCCAACGTCCTGACTTTC. As protein: CASSTSGGAVGANVLTF.

The chain links TRBV11-3 to TRBJ1-2; TRBD1 matches at 10 bases. Germline loops: CDR1 SGHNT, CDR2 YENEEA. V lost 1 base and J lost 4; bases outside the gene matches: 9. CDR3 length: 17 amino acids. CDR3 region: CASSLGGQGELVYGYTF. The CDR3 DNA reads TGTGCCAGCAGCTTAGGAGGACAGGGGGAGTTGGTCTATGGCTACACCTTC.

The CDR3 region is CASSPTGVIETQYF. The CDR3 bases are TGTGCCAGCAGCCCGACAGGGGTTATCGAGACCCAGTACTTC. The rearrangement links TRBV5-5 to TRBJ2-5; 8 bases match TRBD1. Germline V gene lookup returns CDR1 SGHKS and CDR2 YYEKEE (reference sequence). The CDR3 is 14 amino acids. V lost 4 bases to trimming and J lost 5 bases; unmatched junction nucleotides: 7.

The chain employs TRBV28 and TRBJ2-4, with 10 bases matching TRBD1. Losses at the gene ends were 6 bases for V and 10 bases for J; bases not matched to a gene: 6. Germline V gene data show CDR1 as MDHEN and CDR2 as SYDVKM. The CDR3 extends over 13 amino acids. CDR3 sequence (DNA): TGTGCCAGCAGCAGACAGGGGGCGAATATTCAGTACTTC. Protein product: CASSRQGANIQYF.

The chain combines TRBV10-3 with TRBJ1-1; TRBD1 agrees at 8 bases. Losses at the gene ends were 7 bases for V and 6 bases for J; bases not matched to a gene: 10. CDR3 size: 14 residues. CDR1 is ENHRY and CDR2 is SYGVKD in the germline V gene. Here the CDR3 DNA reads TGTGCCATCACTGAACAGGGGGTAGAGGCTGAAGCTTTCTTT. Its translation is CAITEQGVEAEAFF.

The count of this clone is one. The J gene is TRBJ1-2, the V gene TRBV6-5; tentatively, D is TRBD1 (5 bases). Trimming pared 6 bases from V and 0 bases from J, leaving 8 bases between. This CDR3 is built from 13 residues. Germline lookup yields CDR1 MNHEY and CDR2 SVGAGI. The CDR3, as DNA: TGTGCCAGCAGGGCGACAGCTAACTATGGCTACACCTTC. Its protein product is CASRATANYGYTF.

This clone appeared a few times. One end of the junction does not line up with germline, which may come from a read error. The CDR3 region is CASSLSLNAEAFF. CDR3 nucleotide sequence: TGTGCCAGCAGTTTAAGCCTGAACGCTGAAGCTTTCTTT. The chain is built from TRBV12-3 or TRBV12-4 and TRBJ1-1; D is ambiguous. CDR3 length: 13 amino acids.

J is TRBJ2-5 and V is TRBV12-3 or TRBV12-4, with 7 bases fitting TRBD2. There are 13 residues in the CDR3. J was trimmed by 5 bases and V by 6 bases; bases with no gene match: 6. The CDR3 loop reads CASRLGGVETQYF. Here the CDR3 DNA reads TGTGCCAGCAGGCTTGGGGGGGTGGAGACCCAGTACTTC.

The rearrangement links TRBV12-3 or TRBV12-4 to TRBJ1-1, with a tentative D call TRBD1 (6 bases). Trimming left V 3 bases short and J 9 bases short, with 11 bases between. The CDR3 loop spans 12 amino acids. Here the CDR3 reads CASSLDSRKAFF. The CDR3 coding sequence is TGTGCCAGCAGTTTGGACAGTCGTAAAGCTTTCTTT.

This chain uses TRBV5-1 with TRBJ2-3, with unresolved D. The CDR3 totals 15 residues. V was pared by 4 bases and J by 0 bases, with 12 bases between. Germline V gene sequence: CDR1 SGHRS, CDR2 YFSETQ. CDR3: CASSDRGSSTDTQYF. The CDR3 nucleotides are TGCGCCAGCAGCGACCGAGGCTCTAGCACAGATACGCAGTATTTT.

This clone has more than one count but fewer than ten. This chain uses TRBV29-1 with TRBJ2-1; no clear D. V was clipped by 8 bases and J by 10 bases, with 9 bases between them. This CDR3 is 9 amino acids long. Germline V gene sequence: CDR1 SQVTM, CDR2 ANQGSEA. CDR3 bases: TGCAGCCCAACCGGGGAGCAGTTCTTC. Translated, it gives CSPTGEQFF.

The CDR3: CASRRQGSIAGELFF. CDR3 bases: TGTGCCAGCAGGCGACAGGGTTCGATTGCCGGGGAGCTGTTTTTT. The V call is TRBV27, the J call TRBJ2-2; TRBD1 aligns across 7 bases. With 6 bases clipped from V and 6 bases from J, the junction kept 10 bases outside the gene matches. Germline loops: CDR1 MNHEY, CDR2 SMNVEV (reference sequence). This CDR3 has 15 residues.